Listed here are 5 T cell receptor beta chains from one sample, sequenced in a study of blood T cell repertoires in COVID-19. Data came from immunoSEQ multiplex PCR; TCRdb stores just in-frame clones and leaves some out. The table records some 150,000 clones, around 86% of them present only once. The sequenced sample was PBMCs or T cells enriched from blood (not recorded which). Receptor source: a man aged 50 to 60 who had recovered from COVID-19.

This sequence joins TRBV4-2 and TRBJ1-2; 11 nucleotides align to TRBD1. Germline V gene sequence: CDR1 LGHNA, CDR2 YNFKEQ. After removal of 0 bases from V and 8 bases from J, the junction contained 5 bases not matched to a gene. The CDR3 totals 15 residues. The DNA of the CDR3 is TGTGCCAGCAGCCAAGATTGGACAGGGGGCCGCGGCTACACCTTC. Its translation: CASSQDWTGGRGYTF.

This rearrangement joins TRBV28 to TRBJ1-1, with D possibly TRBD1 on 6 matching bases. Germline V lookup: CDR1 MDHEN, CDR2 SYDVKM. The V end was cut by 2 bases, the J end by 4 bases, with 14 bases between. This CDR3 contains 15 residues. In nucleotides, the CDR3 is TGTGCCAGCAGTTTAGGGGGGGGCGCATTCACTGAAGCTTTCTTT. Amino acid sequence: CASSLGGGAFTEAFF.

The chain is built from TRBV5-1 and TRBJ2-1; 10 positions agree with TRBD2. V dropped 4 bases and J dropped 3; count of bases not matched to a gene: 4. The CDR3 consists of 15 residues. Germline V gene lookup returns CDR1 SGHRS and CDR2 YFSETQ. The DNA for the CDR3 is TGCGCCAGCAGCACTTTAGCGGGGGGCTACAATGAGCAGTTCTTC. This codes for CASSTLAGGYNEQFF. Complete variable domain (other parts from reference TRBV5-1 and TRBJ2-1): KAGVTQTPRYLIKTRGQQVTLSCSPISGHRSVSWYQQTPGQGLQFLFEYFSETQRNKGNFPGRFSGRQFSNSRSEMNVSTLELGDSALYLCASSTLAGGYNEQFFGPGTRLTVL.

The chain combines TRBV10-3 with TRBJ2-7, with TRBD1 matching over 7 bases. There are 13 residues in the CDR3. V shed 5 bases, J shed 7 bases, and the junction held 8 bases outside the gene matches. CDR1 and CDR2 (germline): ENHRY, SYGVKD. CDR3 amino acids: CAISRDRVGEQYF. For the CDR3, the DNA is TGTGCCATCAGTAGGGACAGAGTCGGGGAGCAGTACTTC.

The V gene is TRBV4-1, the J gene TRBJ1-6, with 9 bases matching TRBD1. Germline trimming cut 0 bases from V and 10 bases from J; bases unmatched to any gene: 10. The CDR3 spans 17 residues. The V gene's germline CDR1 is MGHRA and CDR2 YSYEKL. This chain's CDR3 is CASSQDSTGTGNSPLHF. The CDR3 bases are TGCGCCAGCAGCCAAGATTCGACCGGGACAGGGAACTCACCCCTCCACTTT.